The source of this T cell receptor beta chain is a study of post-analysis software for immune sequencing data. Study-level information: Clinical courses comprised relapsing-remitting, secondary progressive and progressive-relapsing multiple sclerosis.

The CDR3 covers 13 residues. V lost 4 bases and J lost 6, with 10 bases in between. Every TCR beta cDNA library bore unique molecular identifiers. Some 500,000 cDNA molecules were obtained per 1 to 10 million input T cells. One entry per CDR3 protein, called by TCRdb with MiXCR from the PCR reads. The sample lists hundreds of thousands of distinct CDR3 sequences, approximately 59% occurring once. Study outcomes and limitations: TRBV5-6, TRBV5-1 and TRBV20-1 belonged to a set of about five TRBV segments that were more frequent in patients than controls. Significantly lower normalized Chao1 diversity was found in patients with multiple sclerosis relative to controls.

This clonotype was seen a handful of times. The target antigen is unknown. The TCR comes from a girl aged 2 to 10 with multiple sclerosis. The sequenced sample consisted of blood. This chain links TRBV12-3 or TRBV12-4 with TRBJ2-1, with unresolved D. The CDR3 spells CASSSRPVNEQFF. In DNA form, the CDR3 reads TGTGCCAGCAGTTCGAGACCGGTCAATGAGCAGTTCTTC.